These 23 T cell receptor beta chains were all obtained from the same sample, sequenced in a study of siplizumab effects on memory and regulatory T cells. Generated by immunoSEQ multiplex PCR, the TCRdb table keeps only in-frame clones and is missing some. The sample holds 98,000 or so clones; roughly 92% are singletons and the top ten take roughly 0.59%. The source material was Tregs sorted from blood. All receptors derive from a human donor in good health.

This rearrangement joins TRBV7-9 to TRBJ2-1; D ambiguous. Trimming cost V 1 base and J 12 bases, with 10 bases left between them. Germline V gene sequence: CDR1 SEHNR, CDR2 FQNEAQ (reference sequence). This CDR3 is built from 12 residues. The CDR3 protein is CASSLGPAAQFF. DNA for the CDR3: TGTGCCAGCAGCTTAGGGCCGGCGGCGCAGTTCTTC.

This chain uses TRBV5-6 with TRBJ2-1; D remains unclear. The CDR3 sequence is 16 residues long. V was shortened by 4 bases and J by 2 bases, with 16 bases between the two germline ends. Germline V gene lookup returns CDR1 SGHDT and CDR2 YYEEEE. The CDR3 coding sequence is TGTGCCAGCAGCCTCCGGACGCCGGGTCCCTACAATGAGCAGTTCTTC. It specifies CASSLRTPGPYNEQFF.

The chain uses TRBV5-5 and TRBJ2-7, with 12 bases fitting TRBD2. Trimming took 3 bases from V and 2 from J; bases not matched to a gene: 12. The germline CDR1 and CDR2 sequences are SGHKS and YYEKEE (reference sequence). The CDR3 runs to 18 residues. In nucleotides, the CDR3 is TGTGCCAGCAGCTCGAGAAGGCTAGCGGGAGGGCAGCCCTACGAGCAGTACTTC. Protein product: CASSSRRLAGGQPYEQYF.

V gene TRBV6-5 combines with J gene TRBJ2-1, with 14 bases lining up with TRBD2. Germline lookup yields CDR1 MNHEY and CDR2 SVGAGI. After removal of 5 bases from V and 9 bases from J, the junction contained 6 bases not matched to a gene. The length of the CDR3 is 15 residues. The CDR3 coding sequence is TGTGCCAGCAGTCCATCAGGGACTAGCGGGAGTGAGCAGTTCTTC. This translates into CASSPSGTSGSEQFF.

The chain joins TRBV6-1 to TRBJ1-6; 7 nucleotides line up with TRBD1. The ends lost 3 bases at V and 11 bases at J; junction bases unmatched: 19. CDR1 is MNHNS, CDR2 SASEGT, per germline. This CDR3 comprises 18 residues. CDR3 in amino acids: CASSEIEAGGVGSAPLHF. The CDR3, as DNA: TGTGCCAGCAGTGAGATTGAGGCAGGGGGTGTCGGGTCCGCACCCCTCCACTTT.

The V gene is TRBV13, the J gene TRBJ2-7, with 8 bases identical to TRBD1. The junction had 10 bases not matched to a gene; V was cut back by 4 bases and J by 5 bases. Germline CDR1 reads PRHDT; CDR2 reads FYEKMQ (reference sequence). The CDR3 runs to 15 residues. The CDR3 sequence: CASSSRTGKRDEQYF. In DNA, the CDR3 is TGTGCCAGCAGCTCGAGGACAGGGAAGAGGGACGAGCAGTACTTC.

The rearrangement joins TRBV4-3 to TRBJ2-1; TRBD2 matches at 9 bases. Per germline, CDR1 LGHNA and CDR2 YSLEER. This CDR3 has 17 amino acids. The V and J ends lost 0 bases and 5 bases, in that order; junction bases with no gene match: 8. CDR3 sequence (DNA): TGCGCCAGCAGCCAAGATCTCGCTAGCGGGATGAACAATGAGCAGTTCTTC. This codes for CASSQDLASGMNNEQFF.

The chain couples TRBV6-1 to TRBJ1-6; no definite D call. Germline loops: CDR1 MNHNS, CDR2 SASEGT. This CDR3 is 14 amino acids long. The ends were cut back, 10 bases at V and 1 base at J, with 11 bases in the middle. The DNA of the CDR3 is TGTGCCACCTTACCTTGGTCCTATAATTCACCCCTCCACTTT. It encodes CATLPWSYNSPLHF.

The chain employs TRBV18 and TRBJ2-1, with D possibly being TRBD1 or TRBD2 (5 bases each). Trimming took off 3 bases at V and 4 bases at J, with 13 bases between the two ends. This CDR3 is built from 15 residues. CDR1 is KGHSH and CDR2 is LQKENI in the germline V gene. CDR3 nucleotide sequence: TGTGCCAGCTCACCTCGAGGGGCCGGATACAATGAGCAGTTCTTC. It yields the protein CASSPRGAGYNEQFF.

This chain connects TRBV6-6 to TRBJ2-1; D is ambiguous. The germline V and J ends were trimmed by 6 bases and 0 bases, with 9 bases remaining between them. CDR3 length: 14 residues. The V gene's germline CDR1 is MNHNY and CDR2 SVGAGI (reference sequence). The CDR3 spells CASRQSFSYNEQFF. CDR3 nucleotides: TGTGCCAGCAGGCAATCTTTCTCCTACAATGAGCAGTTCTTC.

The chain employs TRBV7-9 and TRBJ2-3, with 9 positions matching TRBD2. Trimming cost V 5 bases and J 2 bases; bases outside gene matches: 5. The germline V gene encodes CDR1 SEHNR and CDR2 FQNEAQ (reference sequence). The CDR3 has 15 amino acids. The CDR3 sequence is CASSSIAGATDTQYF. CDR3 DNA sequence: TGTGCCAGCAGCAGCATAGCGGGAGCCACAGATACGCAGTATTTT.

J is TRBJ2-6 and V is TRBV4-3; D call uncertain. Germline V gene sequence: CDR1 LGHNA, CDR2 YSLEER. With 0 bases removed from V and 0 bases from J, the gap between germline ends came to 3 bases. The CDR3 runs 15 residues. CDR3 loop: CASSQDLSGANVLTF. CDR3 in DNA: TGCGCCAGCAGCCAAGATCTCTCTGGGGCCAACGTCCTGACTTTC.

The genes are TRBV5-1 and TRBJ2-3; TRBD2 matches 11 bases. In germline, CDR1 is SGHRS, CDR2 YFSETQ. V trimming: 1 base; J trimming: 8 bases; junction bases outside the gene matches: 3. The CDR3 loop spans 14 amino acids. In DNA form, the CDR3 reads TGCGCCAGCAGCTTGCTAGCGGGGGGTGGTACGCAGTATTTT. This translates into CASSLLAGGGTQYF.

This clone appeared a few times. The V gene is TRBV2, the J gene TRBJ1-5, with D tentatively TRBD1 (6 bases). The CDR3 runs to 16 residues. Germline V lookup: CDR1 SNHLY, CDR2 FYNNEI. The V end was cut by 3 bases, the J end by 3 bases, with 15 bases between. DNA for the CDR3: TGTGCCAGCAGTGATGGGGGGGCTGGGGTCAATCAGCCCCAGCATTTT. Residues: CASSDGGAGVNQPQHF.

J is TRBJ2-7 and V is TRBV7-2, with TRBD2 matching over 8 bases. Germline V gives CDR1 SGHTA, CDR2 FQGNSA. The CDR3 has 14 residues. V was clipped by 2 bases and J by 4 bases; unmatched bases: 4. This chain's CDR3 is CASSLISGSYEQYF. For the CDR3, the DNA is TGTGCCAGCAGCTTAATCAGCGGGAGTTACGAGCAGTACTTC.

This clone came up a few times. V gene TRBV5-1 combines with J gene TRBJ1-1; D unclear. V lost 0 bases and J 4 bases, leaving 10 bases between the germline ends. This CDR3 spans 14 amino acids. Germline V gene lookup returns CDR1 SGHRS and CDR2 YFSETQ. CDR3 amino acids: CASSLVPGSTEAFF. CDR3 nucleotides: TGCGCCAGCAGCTTGGTTCCGGGAAGCACTGAAGCTTTCTTT.

The chain is built from TRBV4-1 and TRBJ2-1; D is possibly TRBD2 (6 bases). In germline, CDR1 is MGHRA, CDR2 YSYEKL. This CDR3 region has 17 residues. Trimming took 0 bases from V and 0 from J, leaving 12 bases between them. The CDR3: CASSQEIGGGSYNEQFF. CDR3 DNA: TGCGCCAGCAGCCAAGAAATCGGGGGAGGCTCCTACAATGAGCAGTTCTTC.

This clone was picked up one time. This sequence joins TRBV7-6 and TRBJ2-2; the match to TRBD2 covers 7 bases. CDR1 SGHVS and CDR2 FNYEAQ come from the germline V gene. The CDR3 has 14 residues. V gave up 3 bases and J gave up 5 bases; unmatched junction bases: 3. The CDR3 DNA reads TGTGCCAGCAGCTTTGCGGGAGTAACCGGGGAGCTGTTTTTT. This sequence encodes CASSFAGVTGELFF.

This chain uses TRBV5-1 with TRBJ2-4, with 7 bases that match TRBD1. V was pared by 0 bases and J by 0 bases, with 6 bases of the junction left unmatched. In germline, CDR1 is SGHRS, CDR2 YFSETQ. There are 17 residues in the CDR3. CDR3 bases: TGCGCCAGCAGCTTGGCACCGGGACAGCTAGCCAAAAACATTCAGTACTTC. Its translation is CASSLAPGQLAKNIQYF. Together with reference TRBV5-1 and TRBJ2-4, the CDR3 gives the full variable domain: KAGVTQTPRYLIKTRGQQVTLSCSPISGHRSVSWYQQTPGQGLQFLFEYFSETQRNKGNFPGRFSGRQFSNSRSEMNVSTLELGDSALYLCASSLAPGQLAKNIQYFGAGTRLSVL.

V usage is TRBV5-6 and J usage is TRBJ1-2; TRBD1 aligns across 12 bases. Per the germline V gene, CDR1 is SGHDT and CDR2 is YYEEEE. CDR3 length: 16 residues. Germline trimming cut 3 bases from V and 7 bases from J; bases unmatched to any gene: 10. The CDR3 DNA is TGTGCCAGCAGCTCCTACCCCGGGACAGGGGGCTTTGGCTACACCTTC. It codes for CASSSYPGTGGFGYTF.

This clone was seen once. This chain joins TRBV5-1 and TRBJ2-7, with D perhaps TRBD1 (5 bases). V was trimmed by 4 bases and J by 3 bases, leaving 17 bases between them. CDR1 and CDR2 from the germline V gene are SGHRS and YFSETQ. This CDR3 spans 15 amino acids. The CDR3 sequence is CASSPIDSFSYEQYF. The DNA of the CDR3 is TGCGCCAGCAGCCCAATTGACAGTTTTAGCTACGAGCAGTACTTC.

This clone was found a few times. The chain combines TRBV7-2 with TRBJ1-2; D ambiguous. V was clipped by 6 bases and J by 7 bases, with 18 bases between them. Germline assignment: CDR1 SGHTA and CDR2 FQGNSA. The CDR3 covers 14 residues. The CDR3 spells CASRLGRAERGYTF. In DNA form, the CDR3 reads TGTGCCAGCAGACTCGGTAGGGCTGAACGTGGCTACACCTTC.

The rearrangement joins TRBV19 to TRBJ1-1; no clear D gene. The V gene's germline CDR1 is LNHDA and CDR2 SQIVND (reference sequence). V gave up 5 bases and J gave up 10 bases, with 20 bases separating them. This CDR3 has 14 amino acids. CDR3 bases: TGTGCCAGTAGTTCTATTGACTCGACCTTCTCAGCTTTCTTT. This codes for CASSSIDSTFSAFF. Full variable domain (outside the CDR3, taken from reference TRBV19 and TRBJ1-1): DGGITQSPKYLFRKEGQNVTLSCEQNLNHDAMYWYRQDPGQGLRLIYYSQIVNDFQKGDIAEGYSVSREKKESFPLTVTSAQKNPTAFYLCASSSIDSTFSAFFGQGTRLTVV.